This T cell receptor (beta chain) originates from a study of early T cells in non-severe SARS-CoV-2 infection. The V gene's germline CDR1 is DFQATT and CDR2 SNEGSKA (reference sequence). With 5 bases removed from V and 2 bases from J, the gap between germline ends came to 17 bases. This CDR3 region has 15 residues. TCRdb itself ran the 5' RACE reads through MiXCR, one entry per CDR3 protein. The data contain tens of thousands of distinct CDR3 sequences, about 15% of them seen just once; the ten biggest clones take up less than 7%. The rearrangement joins TRBV20-1 to TRBJ2-3; a weak D match, TRBD2 (6 bases). The receptor was isolated from an adult who was a healthcare worker with PCR-confirmed SARS-CoV-2 infection or an uninfected control (not recorded which). Sample: whole blood. In DNA, the CDR3 is TGCAGTGCTCCGAATAGCGGAGATTTCACAGATACGCAGTATTTT. Translation gives CSAPNSGDFTDTQYF.